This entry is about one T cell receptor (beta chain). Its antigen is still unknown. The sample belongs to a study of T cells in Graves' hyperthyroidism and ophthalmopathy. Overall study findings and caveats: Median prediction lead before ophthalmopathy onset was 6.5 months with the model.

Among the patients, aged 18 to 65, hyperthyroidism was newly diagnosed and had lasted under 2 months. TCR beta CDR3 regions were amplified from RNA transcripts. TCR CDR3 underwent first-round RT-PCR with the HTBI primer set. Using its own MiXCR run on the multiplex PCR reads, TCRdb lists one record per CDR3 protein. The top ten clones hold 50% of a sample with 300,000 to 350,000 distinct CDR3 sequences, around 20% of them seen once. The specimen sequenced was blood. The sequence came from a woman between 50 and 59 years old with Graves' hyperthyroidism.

The CDR3 protein is CASSRGRQGGETQYF. The CDR3 nucleotides read TGTGCCAGCAGCCGGGGGCGACAAGGCGGAGAGACCCAGTACTTC. The chain links TRBV5-6 to TRBJ2-5; D possibly uses TRBD1 or TRBD2 (6 bases each). Trimming took off 4 bases at V and 4 bases at J, with 17 bases between the two ends. CDR3 length: 15 residues. CDR1 and CDR2 from the germline V gene are SGHDT and YYEEEE.